The entry below describes one TCR beta chain. This CDR3 is 15 amino acids long. The ends were cut back, 8 bases at V and 2 bases at J, with 17 bases in the middle. The V gene's germline CDR1 is MDHEN and CDR2 SYDVKM. The data derive from a study of cytomegalovirus exposure and HLA in healthy donors. The PCR had 60 Vbeta and 13 Jbeta primers. Repertoires were generated with immunoSEQ multiplex PCR, while TCRdb's copy carries only in-frame clones and drops some. This sample carries about 54,000 clones, roughly 84% of them seen once, and the ten largest clones take around 2.9%. The genes are TRBV28 and TRBJ2-3; a weak D match, TRBD1 (6 bases). The specimen sequenced was PBMCs. The clonotype was recovered from a woman aged 18-29 years in good health and CMV-seronegative. This chain's CDR3 is CASGGSRGPTDTQYF. As DNA, the CDR3 is TGTGCCAGCGGTGGCAGCAGGGGCCCCACAGATACGCAGTATTTT.